This T cell receptor (beta chain) was retrieved from a study of cytomegalovirus exposure and HLA in healthy donors. Broader study findings: The classifier, whose performance was assessed in both the original and validation cohorts, reportedly diagnosed cytomegalovirus status with high specificity and sensitivity. Immune exposure was documented only through CMV serostatus.

Of note for this clone: What it recognizes is unknown.

The donors (healthy individuals) were bone marrow donors. PCR employed 60 Vbeta and 13 Jbeta primers. The method was immunoSEQ multiplex PCR; TCRdb's version includes in-frame clones alone and lacks a portion of them. The data show tens of thousands of clones, about four fifths seen once. This sequence originates from a man aged 18-30 years in good health and CMV-seronegative. Sample: PBMCs.

In DNA form, the CDR3 reads TGTGCCAGCAGTTTATCACACATAGACATGAACACTGAAGCTTTCTTT. This codes for CASSLSHIDMNTEAFF. The V call is TRBV27, the J call TRBJ1-1; D is uncertain. The CDR3 is 16 amino acids. Trimming shortened V by 0 bases and J by 0 bases, and 11 bases separated the two germline ends. Germline V CDR1 and CDR2: MNHEY, SMNVEV (reference sequence).